This is a list of T cell receptor beta chains from one sample in a study of T cell repertoires in cytomegalovirus infection. These TCRs' antigens remain unknown. Each CDR3 protein gets one entry after TCRdb re-called the reads with MiXCR. The table has fewer than 1,000,000 distinct CDR3 sequences, approximately 30% seen once. Source: cultured CD8+ T cells from PBMCs, taken from culture after CMV antigen stimulation. The source of these receptors is a human donor in good health (CMV status not recorded). Some clones in this sample may be carry-over from other donors' samples. CDR3s include the opening cysteine and the closing phenylalanine or tryptophan. Fields, in order: J gene, V gene, D gene, clone size, CDR3 length, CDR3 protein, CDR3 DNA. D genes are given only for firm matches. Clone size is given for some rows only: seen once, a few or many times, or a class if the clone is expanded.

J gene: TRBJ2-1
V gene: TRBV4-1
D gene: TRBD2
clone size: .
CDR3 length: 17
CDR3 protein: CASSQDASGGWVNEQFF
CDR3 DNA: TGCGCCAGCAGCCAAGATGCTAGCGGGGGGTGGGTAAATGAGCAGTTCTTC

J gene: TRBJ1-4
V gene: TRBV27
D gene: TRBD1
clone size: few
CDR3 length: 14
CDR3 protein: CASSPYRGKEKLFF
CDR3 DNA: TGTGCCAGCAGTCCATACAGGGGGAAAGAAAAACTGTTTTTT

J gene: TRBJ2-5
V gene: TRBV4-1
D gene: TRBD2
clone size: .
CDR3 length: 15
CDR3 protein: CASSYEEGGGETQYF
CDR3 DNA: TGCGCCAGCAGCTATGAGGAGGGCGGGGGGGAGACCCAGTACTTC

J gene: TRBJ1-2
V gene: TRBV19
D gene: .
clone size: .
CDR3 length: 12
CDR3 protein: CASSIGGPGYTF
CDR3 DNA: TGTGCCAGTAGTATAGGTGGACCTGGCTACACCTTC

J gene: TRBJ2-1
V gene: TRBV12-3/TRBV12-4
D gene: .
clone size: .
CDR3 length: 14
CDR3 protein: CASSPWRGRHEQFF
CDR3 DNA: TGTGCCAGCAGTCCCTGGAGAGGTAGGCATGAGCAGTTCTTC

J gene: TRBJ1-6
V gene: TRBV25-1
D gene: .
clone size: few
CDR3 length: 13
CDR3 protein: CASSESANSPLHF
CDR3 DNA: TGTGCCAGCAGTGAATCGGCGAATTCACCCCTCCACTTT

J gene: TRBJ2-7
V gene: TRBV7-9
D gene: TRBD1
clone size: .
CDR3 length: 14
CDR3 protein: CASSSTTGPYEQYF
CDR3 DNA: TGTGCCAGCAGCTCCACGACAGGGCCCTACGAGCAGTACTTC

J gene: TRBJ1-5
V gene: TRBV27
D gene: .
clone size: few
CDR3 length: 15
CDR3 protein: CASSLLGLGDQPQHF
CDR3 DNA: TGTGCCAGCAGTTTATTGGGTTTGGGTGATCAGCCCCAGCATTTT

J gene: TRBJ2-1
V gene: TRBV14
D gene: .
clone size: .
CDR3 length: 14
CDR3 protein: CASSSLTADNEQFF
CDR3 DNA: TGTGCCAGCAGCTCGCTTACGGCGGACAATGAGCAGTTCTTC

J gene: TRBJ2-3
V gene: TRBV6-2/TRBV6-3
D gene: TRBD2
clone size: few
CDR3 length: 16
CDR3 protein: CASSRTGTSGIDTQYF
CDR3 DNA: TGTGCCAGCAGCCGGACGGGGACTAGCGGGATTGATACGCAGTATTTT

J gene: TRBJ2-7
V gene: TRBV20-1
D gene: .
clone size: .
CDR3 length: 14
CDR3 protein: CSGLGADSSYEQYF
CDR3 DNA: TGCAGTGGCCTAGGGGCGGACAGCTCCTACGAGCAGTACTTC

J gene: TRBJ1-2
V gene: TRBV4-1
D gene: .
clone size: .
CDR3 length: 15
CDR3 protein: CASSQARGSLVGYTF
CDR3 DNA: TGCGCCAGCAGCCAAGCTCGGGGAAGCCTGGTCGGCTACACCTTC

J gene: TRBJ1-2
V gene: TRBV12-3/TRBV12-4
D gene: TRBD1
clone size: few
CDR3 length: 15
CDR3 protein: CASTPTGGGNYGYTF
CDR3 DNA: TGTGCCAGCACCCCCACCGGAGGGGGCAATTATGGCTACACCTTC

J gene: TRBJ1-5
V gene: TRBV19
D gene: TRBD1
clone size: .
CDR3 length: 15
CDR3 protein: CATQYRGLSNQPQHF
CDR3 DNA: TGTGCCACCCAATACAGGGGCCTGAGCAATCAGCCCCAGCATTTT

J gene: TRBJ2-5
V gene: TRBV6-5
D gene: .
clone size: .
CDR3 length: 13
CDR3 protein: CASSYSVRETQYF
CDR3 DNA: TGTGCCAGCAGTTACTCGGTTAGGGAGACCCAGTACTTC

J gene: TRBJ2-2
V gene: TRBV2
D gene: TRBD1
clone size: .
CDR3 length: 14
CDR3 protein: CASGDRVNTGELFF
CDR3 DNA: TGTGCCAGCGGGGACAGGGTGAACACCGGGGAGCTGTTTTTT

J gene: TRBJ2-3
V gene: TRBV6-2/TRBV6-3
D gene: TRBD1
clone size: many
CDR3 length: 18
CDR3 protein: CASAMGQGRPFATDTQYF
CDR3 DNA: TGTGCCAGTGCAATGGGACAGGGGCGTCCCTTTGCCACAGATACGCAGTATTTT

J gene: TRBJ1-2
V gene: TRBV12-3/TRBV12-4
D gene: .
clone size: few
CDR3 length: 13
CDR3 protein: CASSLSLPTGYTF
CDR3 DNA: TGTGCCAGCAGTTTATCCCTCCCGACCGGCTACACCTTC

J gene: TRBJ1-1
V gene: TRBV15
D gene: .
clone size: .
CDR3 length: 13
CDR3 protein: CATSLGRNTEAFF
CDR3 DNA: TGTGCCACCAGCCTCGGGAGGAACACTGAAGCTTTCTTT

J gene: TRBJ2-4
V gene: TRBV6-2/TRBV6-3
D gene: .
clone size: few
CDR3 length: 14
CDR3 protein: CASSYAGQKNIQYF
CDR3 DNA: TGTGCCAGCAGTTACGCCGGACAGAAAAACATTCAGTACTTC

J gene: TRBJ2-2
V gene: TRBV7-2
D gene: TRBD1
clone size: many
CDR3 length: 13
CDR3 protein: CAIGQGAGGELFF
CDR3 DNA: TGTGCCATTGGACAGGGGGCGGGCGGGGAGCTGTTTTTT

J gene: TRBJ1-5
V gene: TRBV28
D gene: TRBD1
clone size: few
CDR3 length: 17
CDR3 protein: CASSYLGQEYSNQPQHF
CDR3 DNA: TGTGCCAGCAGTTACTTGGGACAGGAGTATAGCAATCAGCCCCAGCATTTT

J gene: TRBJ2-7
V gene: TRBV13
D gene: .
clone size: .
CDR3 length: 15
CDR3 protein: CASSPRRELADEQYF
CDR3 DNA: TGTGCCAGCAGCCCCAGGAGGGAGTTGGCGGACGAGCAGTACTTC

J gene: TRBJ1-5
V gene: TRBV19
D gene: .
clone size: .
CDR3 length: 14
CDR3 protein: CASSSSGAGQPQHF
CDR3 DNA: TGTGCCAGTAGTTCCTCAGGGGCGGGACAGCCCCAGCATTTT

J gene: TRBJ2-5
V gene: TRBV28
D gene: TRBD1
clone size: .
CDR3 length: 15
CDR3 protein: CASSLSGQGTETQYF
CDR3 DNA: TGTGCCAGCAGTTTATCTGGACAGGGGACGGAGACCCAGTACTTC

J gene: TRBJ2-2
V gene: TRBV5-5
D gene: .
clone size: .
CDR3 length: 13
CDR3 protein: CASSFFLTGELFF
CDR3 DNA: TGTGCCAGCAGCTTCTTCTTAACCGGGGAGCTGTTTTTT

J gene: TRBJ2-1
V gene: TRBV6-1
D gene: .
clone size: .
CDR3 length: 16
CDR3 protein: CASSLERIGFYNEQFF
CDR3 DNA: TGTGCCAGCAGTTTGGAGAGAATCGGTTTCTACAATGAGCAGTTCTTC

J gene: TRBJ1-2
V gene: TRBV12-3/TRBV12-4
D gene: .
clone size: few
CDR3 length: 13
CDR3 protein: CASSPGPGYGYTF
CDR3 DNA: TGTGCCAGCAGCCCAGGCCCGGGGTATGGCTACACCTTC

J gene: TRBJ1-2
V gene: TRBV4-1
D gene: .
clone size: .
CDR3 length: 14
CDR3 protein: CASSQDPVVYGYTF
CDR3 DNA: TGCGCCAGCAGCCAAGATCCTGTTGTCTATGGCTACACCTTC

J gene: TRBJ1-6
V gene: TRBV4-3
D gene: .
clone size: few
CDR3 length: 15
CDR3 protein: CASSQAGPRDSPLHF
CDR3 DNA: TGCGCCAGCAGCCAAGCCGGTCCCCGGGATTCACCCCTCCACTTT

J gene: TRBJ1-2
V gene: TRBV7-9
D gene: .
clone size: few
CDR3 length: 15
CDR3 protein: CASSPLSTLGHGYTF
CDR3 DNA: TGTGCCAGCAGCCCATTATCAACCCTGGGGCATGGCTACACCTTC

J gene: TRBJ1-4
V gene: TRBV5-6
D gene: TRBD1
clone size: few
CDR3 length: 16
CDR3 protein: CASSFGRGPTNEKLFF
CDR3 DNA: TGTGCCAGCAGTTTCGGCAGGGGGCCTACTAATGAAAAACTGTTTTTT

J gene: TRBJ1-1
V gene: TRBV5-1
D gene: .
clone size: once
CDR3 length: 17
CDR3 protein: CASSLDPGGSANTEAFF
CDR3 DNA: TGCGCCAGCAGCTTGGATCCGGGGGGCAGCGCGAACACTGAAGCTTTCTTT

J gene: TRBJ2-1
V gene: TRBV10-3
D gene: .
clone size: .
CDR3 length: 12
CDR3 protein: CAISEAAIEQFF
CDR3 DNA: TGTGCCATCAGTGAGGCCGCCATTGAGCAGTTCTTC

J gene: TRBJ1-4
V gene: TRBV12-3/TRBV12-4
D gene: .
clone size: .
CDR3 length: 14
CDR3 protein: CASSSQGVNEKLFF
CDR3 DNA: TGTGCCAGCAGTTCACAGGGAGTTAATGAAAAACTGTTTTTT

J gene: TRBJ1-1
V gene: TRBV5-4
D gene: .
clone size: .
CDR3 length: 17
CDR3 protein: CASSLEGPTELNTEAFF
CDR3 DNA: TGTGCCAGCAGCTTGGAGGGCCCGACAGAACTGAACACTGAAGCTTTCTTT

J gene: TRBJ1-1
V gene: TRBV9
D gene: TRBD1
clone size: once
CDR3 length: 16
CDR3 protein: CASSVVSQGGNTEAFF
CDR3 DNA: TGTGCCAGCAGCGTAGTGTCACAGGGGGGCAACACTGAAGCTTTCTTT

J gene: TRBJ2-5
V gene: TRBV28
D gene: TRBD2
clone size: once
CDR3 length: 16
CDR3 protein: CASSLFGGGPWETQYF
CDR3 DNA: TGTGCCAGCAGTTTATTCGGGGGGGGCCCGTGGGAGACCCAGTACTTC

J gene: TRBJ2-1
V gene: TRBV7-2
D gene: TRBD1
clone size: many
CDR3 length: 18
CDR3 protein: CASSTSPTGTGSYNEQFF
CDR3 DNA: TGTGCCAGCAGCACGAGCCCAACCGGGACAGGGTCCTACAATGAGCAGTTCTTC

J gene: TRBJ2-4
V gene: TRBV9
D gene: TRBD2
clone size: few
CDR3 length: 15
CDR3 protein: CASSPLAVPKNIQYF
CDR3 DNA: TGTGCCAGCAGCCCGCTAGCGGTCCCCAAAAACATTCAGTACTTC

J gene: TRBJ1-2
V gene: TRBV27
D gene: .
clone size: .
CDR3 length: 13
CDR3 protein: CASSLSPARSYTF
CDR3 DNA: TGTGCCAGCAGTTTATCCCCCGCCAGGAGCTACACCTTC

J gene: TRBJ1-2
V gene: TRBV6-1
D gene: .
clone size: few
CDR3 length: 12
CDR3 protein: CASTTDRYGYTF
CDR3 DNA: TGTGCCAGCACGACAGACCGCTATGGCTACACCTTC

J gene: TRBJ2-7
V gene: TRBV7-9
D gene: TRBD2
clone size: .
CDR3 length: 15
CDR3 protein: CASSQSGASSYEQYF
CDR3 DNA: TGTGCCAGCAGCCAAAGCGGGGCCAGCTCCTACGAGCAGTACTTC

J gene: TRBJ2-3
V gene: TRBV7-9
D gene: .
clone size: .
CDR3 length: 10
CDR3 protein: CASETRGEYF
CDR3 DNA: TGTGCCAGCGAGACTAGGGGGGAGTATTTT

J gene: TRBJ1-1
V gene: TRBV10-3
D gene: .
clone size: .
CDR3 length: 16
CDR3 protein: CAITTGQTMNKTEAFF
CDR3 DNA: TGTGCCATCACTACCGGACAGACGATGAATAAAACTGAAGCTTTCTTT